These 2 T cell receptor beta chains originate from one sample sequenced in a study of T cell repertoires in cytomegalovirus infection. Via MiXCR, TCRdb re-called the reads, giving one row per CDR3 protein. Here the sample spans about 140,000 distinct CDR3 sequences, 5.5% to 7% being singletons. Sequenced input: PBMCs. These receptors were collected from a human donor in good health (CMV status not recorded). Some clones in this sample may be carry-over from other donors' samples.

At least ten counts were recorded for this clonotype. This rearrangement joins TRBV20-1 to TRBJ1-4; the D gene is possibly TRBD1 (6 bases). The V end was cut by 3 bases, the J end by 8 bases, with 13 bases between. The CDR3 totals 13 residues. The V gene's germline CDR1 is DFQATT and CDR2 SNEGSKA (reference sequence). The CDR3: CSARRTAREKLFF. The CDR3 nucleotides read TGCAGTGCTAGGAGGACAGCCAGAGAAAAACTGTTTTTT.

In its sample, this clonotype was seen many times. This chain joins TRBV15 and TRBJ1-4, with D possibly being TRBD1 (6 bases). Germline CDR1 reads LNHNV; CDR2 reads YYDKDF (reference sequence). V lost 5 bases to trimming and J lost 7 bases, with 17 bases between them. The CDR3 runs 15 residues. Here the CDR3 reads CATSDPGQSLEKLFF. In nucleotides, the CDR3 is TGTGCCACCAGCGACCCGGGACAAAGCCTTGAAAAACTGTTTTTT.